These T cell receptor beta chains were read from a single sample in a study of blood T cells in healthy people across ages. TCRdb independently ran MiXCR on the 5' RACE reads; one entry per CDR3 protein. The table has approximately 680,000 distinct CDR3 sequences, around 32% seen once. The sample was blood. The receptors here all came from an elderly woman in good health. Each CDR3 is given with its conserved first and last residue. D genes are given only for firm matches. Size is stated for part of the rows, as once, few or many counts, or as a class when the clone is expanded.

d_call,v_call,j_call,clone_size,cdr3_nt,cdr3_aa
TRBD2,TRBV19,TRBJ2-5,-,TGTGCCAGTAGTATTCAAGGGTTTTTTTCGCGACTAGCGGGACACCAAGAGACCCAGTACTTC,CASSIQGFFSRLAGHQETQYF
-,TRBV5-6,TRBJ2-5,many,TGTGCCAGCAGCCCAGGATGGGGGTTCGAGACCCAGTACTTC,CASSPGWGFETQYF
-,TRBV7-8,TRBJ1-2,many,TGTGCCAGCAGCTTAGAAGGCAATAACTATGGCTACACCTTC,CASSLEGNNYGYTF
TRBD2,TRBV6-2/TRBV6-3,TRBJ2-1,-,TGTGCCAGCAGCCCCGGGACTAGCGGGATCTACAATGAGCAGTTCTTC,CASSPGTSGIYNEQFF
-,TRBV30,TRBJ1-6,once,TGTGCCTGGAGGGTGCCGAGCTCCTATAATTCACCCCTCCACTTT,CAWRVPSSYNSPLHF
TRBD2,TRBV7-2,TRBJ2-7,-,TGTGCCAGCAACCTGGGACTAGCGGCCTCCTATGAGCAGTACTTC,CASNLGLAASYEQYF
TRBD1,TRBV4-1,TRBJ1-1,few,TGCGCCAGCAGCCAAGAGGGACAGGGTTTGTACACTGAAGCTTTCTTT,CASSQEGQGLYTEAFF
-,TRBV7-2,TRBJ1-2,many,TGTGCCAGCAGCCCTCCGGGCCAGGACTATGGCTACACCTTC,CASSPPGQDYGYTF
-,TRBV7-2,TRBJ2-3,-,TGTGCCAGCAGCTTAGTAGGGTGGGAGAGTCACACAGATACGCAGTATTTT,CASSLVGWESHTDTQYF
TRBD2,TRBV9,TRBJ2-5,-,TGTGCCAGCAGCCCGGGGGGACGTTTAGGAGAGACCCAGTACTTC,CASSPGGRLGETQYF
TRBD1,TRBV28,TRBJ2-7,few,TGTGCCAGCAGTTCACTGGGACAGCTCTCCTACGAGCAGTACTTC,CASSSLGQLSYEQYF
-,TRBV6-6,TRBJ2-1,-,TGTGCCAGCAGTCCCCTCCCGGGGACCTCCTACAATGAGCAGTTCTTC,CASSPLPGTSYNEQFF
-,TRBV29-1,TRBJ2-7,many,TGCAGCGTTGTACAGGGTCTCGCCCGTCCCTACGAGCAGTACTTC,CSVVQGLARPYEQYF
-,TRBV6-2/TRBV6-3,TRBJ1-2,many,TGTGCCAGCAGTTATTGGGATGATCGGGACGATGGCTACACCTTC,CASSYWDDRDDGYTF
-,TRBV20-1,TRBJ1-5,few,TGCAGTGCTACTGACAGGATGAATAGCAATCAGCCCCAGCATTTT,CSATDRMNSNQPQHF
-,TRBV10-3,TRBJ2-7,-,TGTGCCATCAGGAGGTGGCAAACCTACGAGCAGTACTTC,CAIRRWQTYEQYF
-,TRBV20-1,TRBJ2-7,few,TGCAGTGCTAGCCACCCAGGACGCTACGAGCAGTACTTC,CSASHPGRYEQYF
-,TRBV4-1,TRBJ2-7,-,TGCGCCAGCAGCCAAGCGGACGGGGGTTCTCTCTACGAGCAGTACTTC,CASSQADGGSLYEQYF
-,TRBV7-2,TRBJ2-7,many,TGTGCCAGCAGCTTAGGGAGTGGGTTCGAGCAGTACTTC,CASSLGSGFEQYF
-,TRBV6-6,TRBJ2-3,many,TGTGCCAGCAACCGACCGGGAGCTCCTAGCACAGATACGCAGTATTTT,CASNRPGAPSTDTQYF
-,TRBV30,TRBJ1-2,-,TGTGCCTGGAGTGTGCTAGGTGACTACACCTTC,CAWSVLGDYTF
TRBD1,TRBV5-8,TRBJ1-4,-,TGTGCCAGCAACGAGGAGGGGGCTGCTAATGAAAAACTGTTTTTT,CASNEEGAANEKLFF
TRBD2,TRBV6-1,TRBJ2-5,many,TGTGCCAGCCTAGTCCGGGGGGGACAAGAGACCCAGTACTTC,CASLVRGGQETQYF
-,TRBV9,TRBJ2-2,-,TGTGCCAGCAGCGTAGTTGAAGGGAGCACCGGGGAGCTGTTTTTT,CASSVVEGSTGELFF
-,TRBV5-1,TRBJ1-6,many,TGCGCCAGCAGCTTGGATATGGGGAGCTATAATTCACCCCTCCACTTT,CASSLDMGSYNSPLHF
TRBD1,TRBV5-6,TRBJ2-7,many,TGTGCCAGCAGCTTTGTGGGGACAGGGGGCGCGTACGAGCAGTACTTC,CASSFVGTGGAYEQYF
-,TRBV5-6,TRBJ2-1,-,TGTGCCGGCAGCGGAGTCTATCCCGTGCAGTTCTTT,CAGSGVYPVQFF
TRBD2,TRBV7-8,TRBJ2-1,-,TGTGCCAGCAGCTTAGAGGTAGCGGGAGGGTCGACGATGGGGCAGTTCTTC,CASSLEVAGGSTMGQFF
TRBD1,TRBV6-1,TRBJ2-1,many,TGTGCCAGCAATTTACAGGGGGCGCCAGGCAATGAGCAGTTCTTC,CASNLQGAPGNEQFF
-,TRBV9,TRBJ1-6,few,TGTGCCAGCAGCGCCAGGGGTGACAATTCACCCCTCCACTTT,CASSARGDNSPLHF
TRBD1,TRBV20-1,TRBJ1-5,-,TGCAGTGCTAGAGCCCTTGGGACAGGGGGAATGATCCGCAATCAGCCCCGGCATTTT,CSARALGTGGMIRNQPRHF
-,TRBV27,TRBJ2-5,many,TGTGCCAGCAGATCAGCGAGGGGGTACAGTAACCAAGAGACCCAGTACTTC,CASRSARGYSNQETQYF
-,TRBV11-2,TRBJ2-7,once,TGTGCCAGCAGCTTAGATAATGCCAGAGTCAATGAGCAGTACTTC,CASSLDNARVNEQYF
TRBD1,TRBV12-5,TRBJ1-1,-,TGTGCTAGTGGTTTGGGACAGGGCTATGGGAACACTGAAGCTTTCTTT,CASGLGQGYGNTEAFF
-,TRBV6-1,TRBJ2-6,many,TGTGCCAGCAGTACCGGGACGGGCTCTGGGGCCAACGTCCTGACTTTC,CASSTGTGSGANVLTF